This TCR beta chain was obtained from a study of blood T cells in healthy people across ages. Through a sample-barcoded 5' primer and a J-beta primer mix, a second PCR was run for roughly 6 to 12 cycles. TCRdb reprocessed the 5' RACE reads via MiXCR and lists one record per CDR3 protein. This repertoire shows about 640,000 distinct CDR3 sequences, roughly 50% found once; its top ten account for roughly 34%. In terms of origin and age, donors were healthy Caucasian individuals from Russia aged about 6 to 100. Germline V CDR1 and CDR2: LGHDT, YNNKEL (reference sequence). With 0 bases removed from V and 5 bases from J, the gap between germline ends came to 10 bases. The CDR3 contains 14 residues.

V and J are TRBV3-1 and TRBJ2-5; perhaps TRBD1 as D (5 bases). This sequence was found in a man aged 60 to 69 in good health. Sequenced input: blood. CDR3 in amino acids: CASSQEGAGETQYF. The DNA for the CDR3 is TGTGCCAGCAGCCAAGAAGGGGCCGGGGAGACCCAGTACTTC.